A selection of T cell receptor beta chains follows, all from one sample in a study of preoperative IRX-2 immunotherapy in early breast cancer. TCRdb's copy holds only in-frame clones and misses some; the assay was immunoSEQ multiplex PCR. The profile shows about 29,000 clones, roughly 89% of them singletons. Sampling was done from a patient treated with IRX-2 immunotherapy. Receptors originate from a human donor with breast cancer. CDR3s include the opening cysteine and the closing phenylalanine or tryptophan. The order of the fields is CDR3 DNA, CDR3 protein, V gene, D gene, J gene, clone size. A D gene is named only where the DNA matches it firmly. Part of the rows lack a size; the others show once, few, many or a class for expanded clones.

cdr3_nt: TGCAGCGTTGAAAGCGAGGGGACAAACATTCAGTACTTC
cdr3_aa: CSVESEGTNIQYF
v_call: TRBV29-1
d_call: -
j_call: TRBJ2-4
clone_size: -

cdr3_nt: TGTGCCAGCAGTAGAGGACAGGGGTTCCACGAGCAGTACTTC
cdr3_aa: CASSRGQGFHEQYF
v_call: TRBV6-5
d_call: TRBD1
j_call: TRBJ2-7
clone_size: -

cdr3_nt: TGCGCCAGCAGCCCACCGACAGGGGGCGGTTACAATGAGCAGTTCTTC
cdr3_aa: CASSPPTGGGYNEQFF
v_call: TRBV5-1
d_call: TRBD1
j_call: TRBJ2-1
clone_size: -

cdr3_nt: TGTGCCAGCAGCCAAAACAGAGCTAACTATGGCTACACCTTC
cdr3_aa: CASSQNRANYGYTF
v_call: TRBV5-4
d_call: -
j_call: TRBJ1-2
clone_size: -

cdr3_nt: TGTGCCAGCAGCTTCACTAGCGGGGAGGAAGAGACCCAGTACTTC
cdr3_aa: CASSFTSGEEETQYF
v_call: TRBV11-2
d_call: TRBD2
j_call: TRBJ2-5
clone_size: -

cdr3_nt: TGTGCCAGCAGCTCAAGGCCGGGACAGCCGACCGGGGAGCTGTTTTTT
cdr3_aa: CASSSRPGQPTGELFF
v_call: TRBV7-9
d_call: TRBD1
j_call: TRBJ2-2
clone_size: -

cdr3_nt: TGTGCCAGCAGCTCCTCTCAGCGGGAGGTGAATGAGCAGTTCTTC
cdr3_aa: CASSSSQREVNEQFF
v_call: TRBV11-1
d_call: TRBD2
j_call: TRBJ2-1
clone_size: -

cdr3_nt: TGTGCCAGTTCTACAGGGGGAAAACTGTTTTTT
cdr3_aa: CASSTGGKLFF
v_call: TRBV19
d_call: TRBD1
j_call: TRBJ1-4
clone_size: -

cdr3_nt: TGTGCCAGCAGTTTAATGGAGGGGGCGGACATTCAGTACTTC
cdr3_aa: CASSLMEGADIQYF
v_call: TRBV6-5
d_call: -
j_call: TRBJ2-4
clone_size: -

cdr3_nt: TGCAGTGCAGGACAGGGGGATGAGCAGTTCTTC
cdr3_aa: CSAGQGDEQFF
v_call: TRBV20-1
d_call: TRBD1
j_call: TRBJ2-1
clone_size: -

cdr3_nt: TGTGCCAGCAGTGGCCACAGGGTCCGCGCAGATACGCAGTATTTT
cdr3_aa: CASSGHRVRADTQYF
v_call: TRBV6-1
d_call: -
j_call: TRBJ2-3
clone_size: once

cdr3_nt: TGTGCCAGCTCACCAGTCTTAGGGGGTACTGAAGCTTTCTTT
cdr3_aa: CASSPVLGGTEAFF
v_call: TRBV18
d_call: -
j_call: TRBJ1-1
clone_size: -

cdr3_nt: TGTGCCAGTACCGGGATTTTCACCGGGGAGCTGTTTTTT
cdr3_aa: CASTGIFTGELFF
v_call: TRBV19
d_call: -
j_call: TRBJ2-2
clone_size: -

cdr3_nt: TGTGCCAGCAGCGTAGATATTAAGACCGAGCAGTACTTC
cdr3_aa: CASSVDIKTEQYF
v_call: TRBV9
d_call: -
j_call: TRBJ2-7
clone_size: -

cdr3_nt: TGCAGCGTTGAAGTGGGGACGCCCCGATACAATGAGCAGTTCTTC
cdr3_aa: CSVEVGTPRYNEQFF
v_call: TRBV29-1
d_call: -
j_call: TRBJ2-1
clone_size: -

cdr3_nt: TGTGCCAGCAGTGAATTCGTGGGTCGGGATACGCAGTATTTT
cdr3_aa: CASSEFVGRDTQYF
v_call: TRBV25-1
d_call: -
j_call: TRBJ2-3
clone_size: -

cdr3_nt: TGTGCAAGTCGCGCACCGGGTCCCCTAAGGGAAAAACTGTTTTTT
cdr3_aa: CASRAPGPLREKLFF
v_call: TRBV12-2
d_call: -
j_call: TRBJ1-4
clone_size: -

cdr3_nt: TGTGCCAGCAGCGCCGGACTAGCGGGGGTTGAGACCCAGTACTTC
cdr3_aa: CASSAGLAGVETQYF
v_call: TRBV9
d_call: TRBD2
j_call: TRBJ2-5
clone_size: -

cdr3_nt: TGTGCCAGCAGTTACGGACAGGGTGGGGCCGGGGAGCTGTTTTTT
cdr3_aa: CASSYGQGGAGELFF
v_call: TRBV6-5
d_call: TRBD1
j_call: TRBJ2-2
clone_size: -

cdr3_nt: TGTGCCAGCAGTTACTCAGTGGCGTACCACACCGGGGAGCTGTTTTTT
cdr3_aa: CASSYSVAYHTGELFF
v_call: TRBV6-5
d_call: -
j_call: TRBJ2-2
clone_size: -

cdr3_nt: TGTGCCAGCAGTGGGATGGCGAATGAGCAGTTCTTC
cdr3_aa: CASSGMANEQFF
v_call: TRBV25-1
d_call: -
j_call: TRBJ2-1
clone_size: once

cdr3_nt: TGTGCCAGCAGTTACCGGGGACCGGGCAATCAGCCCCAGCATTTT
cdr3_aa: CASSYRGPGNQPQHF
v_call: TRBV6-6
d_call: -
j_call: TRBJ1-5
clone_size: medium-sized

cdr3_nt: TGTGCTAGTGGTTTGGCTGCTCACTATGGCTACACCTTC
cdr3_aa: CASGLAAHYGYTF
v_call: TRBV12-5
d_call: -
j_call: TRBJ1-2
clone_size: few

cdr3_nt: TGTGCCAGCAGCGTAGAACAGGGGGCTTACGAGCAGTACTTC
cdr3_aa: CASSVEQGAYEQYF
v_call: TRBV9
d_call: TRBD1
j_call: TRBJ2-7
clone_size: -

cdr3_nt: TGTGCCAGCAGCCCTAACGTACCCGGGCCCAATTCACCCCTCCACTTT
cdr3_aa: CASSPNVPGPNSPLHF
v_call: TRBV2
d_call: -
j_call: TRBJ1-6
clone_size: -

cdr3_nt: TGTGCCAGCAGCCAGGACAGGAGAACTAATGAAAAACTGTTTTTT
cdr3_aa: CASSQDRRTNEKLFF
v_call: TRBV6-5
d_call: TRBD1
j_call: TRBJ1-4
clone_size: -

cdr3_nt: TGCGCCAGCAGCGGGGGACTAGCGGGGGCTAATGAGCAGTTCTTC
cdr3_aa: CASSGGLAGANEQFF
v_call: TRBV5-1
d_call: TRBD2
j_call: TRBJ2-1
clone_size: -

cdr3_nt: TGTGCCAGCAGCTTAGGAGCAGGGGAGAACACCGGGGAGCTGTTTTTT
cdr3_aa: CASSLGAGENTGELFF
v_call: TRBV7-2
d_call: -
j_call: TRBJ2-2
clone_size: -

cdr3_nt: TGTGCCAGCAGCTCAGGGGTAATGACTGAAGCTTTCTTT
cdr3_aa: CASSSGVMTEAFF
v_call: TRBV13
d_call: -
j_call: TRBJ1-1
clone_size: -

cdr3_nt: TGCGCCAGCAGCCAAGATGGAACAGGGAGCACAGATACGCAGTATTTT
cdr3_aa: CASSQDGTGSTDTQYF
v_call: TRBV4-1
d_call: -
j_call: TRBJ2-3
clone_size: -

cdr3_nt: TGTGCCAGCGGGAGGGGTAGGCAAGAGACCCAGTACTTC
cdr3_aa: CASGRGRQETQYF
v_call: TRBV7-6
d_call: TRBD2
j_call: TRBJ2-5
clone_size: -

cdr3_nt: TGTGCCAGCAGCCACCGACAGGACTATGGCTACACCTTC
cdr3_aa: CASSHRQDYGYTF
v_call: TRBV7-2
d_call: -
j_call: TRBJ1-2
clone_size: -

cdr3_nt: TGTGCCAGCAGCCCCCGACAGGGAACTTACACTGAAGCTTTCTTT
cdr3_aa: CASSPRQGTYTEAFF
v_call: TRBV5-4
d_call: TRBD1
j_call: TRBJ1-1
clone_size: -

cdr3_nt: TGTGCCAGCTCACCAAGGGCGGGTCCCTACGAGCAGTACTTC
cdr3_aa: CASSPRAGPYEQYF
v_call: TRBV18
d_call: -
j_call: TRBJ2-7
clone_size: -

cdr3_nt: TGTGCCAGCAGTTCTACGGTAGCGAACTATGGCTACACCTTC
cdr3_aa: CASSSTVANYGYTF
v_call: TRBV6-5
d_call: -
j_call: TRBJ1-2
clone_size: -

cdr3_nt: TGCGCCAGCAGCTATAGCGGGAGTCCGCAAGAGACCCAGTACTTC
cdr3_aa: CASSYSGSPQETQYF
v_call: TRBV5-1
d_call: TRBD2
j_call: TRBJ2-5
clone_size: -

cdr3_nt: TGTGCCAGCAGCTTTTCGGGCAGCGCCTACGAGCAGTACTTC
cdr3_aa: CASSFSGSAYEQYF
v_call: TRBV7-9
d_call: -
j_call: TRBJ2-7
clone_size: -